The 29 T cell receptor beta chains given below trace back to one sample, sequenced in a study of T cells after yellow fever vaccination. TCRdb independently ran MiXCR on the 5' RACE reads; one entry per CDR3 protein. The sample has 300,000 to 350,000 distinct CDR3 sequences; 3.5% to 4.5% are singletons. This sample comprised PBMCs, obtained 5 days after the yellow fever booster vaccination. Receptor source: a man younger than 35 who received the YFV17D yellow fever vaccine.

The V and J genes are TRBV11-2 and TRBJ2-2; 7 bases match TRBD1. This CDR3 is built from 17 residues. Germline CDR1 and CDR2: SGHAT and FQNNGV. J lost 0 bases, V lost 1 base, and 5 bases had no gene match. The CDR3 loop reads CASSLGPGTANTGELFF. In nucleotides, the CDR3 is TGTGCCAGCAGCTTAGGACCGGGGACAGCGAACACCGGGGAGCTGTTTTTT.

The rearrangement uses TRBV5-4 and TRBJ2-3; TRBD2 aligns across 7 bases. Looked up from germline, CDR1 is SGHNT and CDR2 is YYREEE (reference sequence). The trim removed 4 bases at V and 0 bases at J, leaving 11 bases unmatched. This CDR3 spans 17 amino acids. The CDR3 reads CASSVGGAGSSTDTQYF. CDR3 nucleotide sequence: TGTGCCAGCAGCGTTGGGGGAGCGGGGTCTAGCACAGATACGCAGTATTTT.

This chain uses TRBV5-8 with TRBJ2-7, with D perhaps matching TRBD2 (5 bases). The CDR3 extends over 14 amino acids. Germline V gene lookup returns CDR1 SGHTS and CDR2 YDEGEE. Trimming pared 1 base from V and 4 bases from J, leaving 12 bases between. Here the CDR3 reads CASSLLGSGYEQYV. CDR3 coding DNA: TGTGCCAGCAGCTTGTTGGGCTCGGGGTACGAGCAGTACGTC.

The V call is TRBV19, the J call TRBJ2-1; 8 nucleotides match TRBD2. V lost 5 bases and J lost 4; bases outside the gene matches: 7. The CDR3 is 15 residues long. CDR1 and CDR2 (germline): LNHDA, SQIVND (reference sequence). This CDR3 is CASSPGGAFYNEQFF. DNA for the CDR3: TGTGCCAGTAGTCCGGGGGGGGCATTTTACAATGAGCAGTTCTTC.

The CDR3, as DNA: TGTGCCAGCAGTCTACGTCAGGGAGTGGGAAAACTGTTTTTT. The encoded protein is CASSLRQGVGKLFF. This chain connects TRBV6-5 to TRBJ1-4, with D possibly TRBD1 on 5 matching bases. Germline CDR1 MNHEY, CDR2 SVGAGI. This CDR3 has 14 residues. V gave up 5 bases and J gave up 10 bases, with 17 bases separating them.

The chain carries TRBV12-3 or TRBV12-4 and TRBJ1-1; 9 bases match TRBD1. V was clipped by 2 bases and J by 3 bases; unmatched bases: 4. The CDR3 is made up of 15 amino acids. The CDR3 DNA is TGTGCCAGCAGTTTACGGACAGGGGTGTACACTGAAGCTTTCTTT. Its translation is CASSLRTGVYTEAFF.

This clonotype was recorded many times. The rearrangement uses TRBV29-1 and TRBJ2-1; 12 positions agree with TRBD1. CDR3 size: 12 residues. The V and J ends lost 7 bases and 10 bases, in that order; junction bases with no gene match: 5. In germline, CDR1 is SQVTM, CDR2 ANQGSEA. CDR3 in amino acids: CSAGTGGLEQFF. CDR3 in DNA: TGCAGCGCTGGGACAGGGGGCCTCGAGCAGTTCTTC.

This clonotype was counted many times. V usage is TRBV10-3 and J usage is TRBJ1-2, with D possibly being TRBD1 (5 bases). The CDR3 loop spans 11 amino acids. Germline V gene data show CDR1 as ENHRY and CDR2 as SYGVKD. Trimming cost V 7 bases and J 4 bases, with 7 bases left between them. CDR3 loop: CAIKGSYGYTF. The CDR3 DNA is TGTGCCATCAAGGGGAGCTATGGCTACACCTTC.

The DNA of the CDR3 is TGTGCCAGCAGCTTAGGAGGCACTAGCGGGGAAGAGACCCAGTACTTC. Its translation is CASSLGGTSGEETQYF. The chain employs TRBV7-2 and TRBJ2-5; TRBD2 agrees at 10 bases. CDR1 and CDR2 (germline): SGHTA, FQGNSA. The trim removed 1 base at V and 3 bases at J, leaving 5 bases unmatched. The CDR3 is made up of 16 amino acids.

This clonotype was observed a few times. V is TRBV29-1 and J is TRBJ2-2; D uncertain. V shed 5 bases and J shed 1 base, with 14 bases lying between them. Looked up from germline, CDR1 is SQVTM and CDR2 is ANQGSEA. CDR3 length equals 15 residues. Here the CDR3 reads CSVRPAEMNTGELFF. CDR3 nucleotides: TGCAGCGTTCGGCCCGCCGAGATGAACACCGGGGAGCTGTTTTTT.

This clonotype showed up many times. This sequence joins TRBV7-9 and TRBJ2-3; 12 bases fit TRBD1. Germline-derived CDR1 and CDR2 are SEHNR and FQNEAQ (reference sequence). The CDR3 extends over 14 amino acids. The ends lost 4 bases at V and 9 bases at J; junction bases unmatched: 5. The DNA of the CDR3 is TGTGCCAGCAGCTCGGGACAGGGGGCGGACACGCAGTATTTT. Its translation: CASSSGQGADTQYF.

V and J are TRBV24-1 and TRBJ1-1, with TRBD1 matching over 9 bases. The CDR3 sequence is 15 residues long. The ends lost 2 bases at V and 5 bases at J; junction bases unmatched: 5. Germline CDR1 reads KGHDR; CDR2 reads SFDVKD. CDR3 nucleotides: TGTGCCACCAGTGATTCCCGGACAGGGGATACTGAAGCTTTCTTT. Encoded protein: CATSDSRTGDTEAFF.

The chain has TRBV20-1 and TRBJ2-2; 7 bases agree with TRBD1. There are 13 residues in the CDR3. From germline, CDR1 is DFQATT and CDR2 SNEGSKA (reference sequence). Written as DNA, the CDR3 is TGCAGGGAGGATACAGGGGAGATCGGGGAGCTGTTTTTT. Amino acids: CREDTGEIGELFF.

The chain joins TRBV20-1 to TRBJ2-5; D possibly corresponds to TRBD2 (6 bases). V was clipped by 6 bases and J by 1 base, with 12 bases between them. Germline CDR1 is DFQATT and CDR2 is SNEGSKA (reference sequence). The CDR3 is 13 amino acids. CDR3 DNA sequence: TGCAGTGCCGGCGGGGAGTCCCAAGAGACCCAGTACTTC. Amino acids: CSAGGESQETQYF.

This clonotype was recorded at least ten times. The CDR3 DNA reads TGCACCCCCTTCGGACGGCTCCAAGAGACCCAGTACTTC. Amino acids: CTPFGRLQETQYF. The chain employs TRBV20-1 and TRBJ2-5; D remains unclear. Germline V gene sequence: CDR1 DFQATT, CDR2 SNEGSKA (reference sequence). The CDR3 has 13 amino acids.

The chain joins TRBV6-6 to TRBJ1-2; D not resolved. The V end lost 7 bases, the J end lost 3 bases, and 6 bases lay between the germline ends. The CDR3 loop spans 11 amino acids. Germline-derived CDR1 and CDR2 are MNHNY and SVGAGI (reference sequence). This CDR3 reads CASTTDYGYTF. The DNA of the CDR3 is TGTGCCAGCACCACGGACTATGGCTACACCTTC.

This clonotype was detected only a few times. The genes are TRBV20-1 and TRBJ1-6; a weak D match, TRBD1 (6 bases). V was clipped by 1 base and J by 0 bases, with 7 bases between them. Germline V CDR1 and CDR2: DFQATT, SNEGSKA (reference sequence). The CDR3 is made up of 15 amino acids. In nucleotides, the CDR3 is TGCAGTGCTAGAGGGACAGACTCCTATAATTCACCCCTCCACTTT. This translates into CSARGTDSYNSPLHF.

This clonotype was recorded many times. CDR3 sequence reads: CASSQGAALSTDTQYF. The CDR3 DNA follows: TGTGCCAGCAGTCAGGGGGCCGCGTTAAGCACAGATACGCAGTATTTT. The rearrangement links TRBV12-3 or TRBV12-4 to TRBJ2-3, with 8 bases lining up with TRBD1. J gave up 0 bases and V 5 bases, and 7 bases lay outside the gene matches. The CDR3 covers 16 residues.

This clonotype showed up many times. This chain joins TRBV6-5 and TRBJ2-5; D might be TRBD1 or TRBD2, each matching 6 bases. V was shortened by 5 bases and J by 5 bases, with 15 bases between the two germline ends. Germline V gene data show CDR1 as MNHEY and CDR2 as SVGAGI. The CDR3 covers 14 residues. The CDR3 DNA reads TGTGCCAGCAGTGCCTCCCCGGGGGCGGAGACCCAGTACTTC. It yields the protein CASSASPGAETQYF.

This clonotype has more than one count but fewer than ten. J is TRBJ2-3 and V is TRBV27; 7 bases align to TRBD1. CDR1 MNHEY and CDR2 SMNVEV come from the germline V gene (reference sequence). The CDR3 is 15 residues long. Trimming took 6 bases from V and 2 from J; bases not matched to a gene: 8. This CDR3 is CASSFEGAHTDTQYF. DNA of the CDR3: TGTGCCAGCAGCTTCGAGGGGGCACACACAGATACGCAGTATTTT.

V and J are TRBV7-3 and TRBJ2-7; D is uncertain. The CDR3 is 14 amino acids. Trimming stripped 2 bases from V and 4 bases from J, with 12 bases between. Germline V CDR1 and CDR2: SGHTA, FQGTGA. The CDR3 nucleotides are TGTGCCAGCAGCTTATCGGCGATGGGGTACGAGCAGTACTTC. Amino acid sequence: CASSLSAMGYEQYF. The full variable domain, its missing parts supplied by reference TRBV7-3 and TRBJ2-7, is GAGVSQTPSNKVTEKGKYVELRCDPISGHTALYWYRQSLGQGPEFLIYFQGTGAADDSGLPNDRFFAVRPEGSVSTLKIQRTERGDSAVYLCASSLSAMGYEQYFGPGTRLTVT.

This clonotype has just a few counts. The rearrangement uses TRBV29-1 and TRBJ1-4; D gene unclear. The CDR3 contains 12 residues. Between the trimmed V and J ends, which lost 4 bases and 8 bases, there was a span of 11 bases. Germline CDR1 reads SQVTM; CDR2 reads ANQGSEA. CDR3 in amino acids: CSVGWGGEKLFF. CDR3 in DNA: TGCAGCGTTGGTTGGGGTGGGGAAAAACTGTTTTTT.

This clonotype was picked up a small number of times. The rearrangement uses TRBV10-3 and TRBJ2-1; a possible D gene is TRBD2 (5 bases). The length of the CDR3 is 12 residues. The germline V and J ends were trimmed by 4 bases and 7 bases, with 8 bases remaining between them. Looked up from germline, CDR1 is ENHRY and CDR2 is SYGVKD. The CDR3 loop is CAISAPGNEQFF. CDR3 DNA: TGTGCCATCAGTGCTCCGGGGAATGAGCAGTTCTTC.

The chain couples TRBV5-6 to TRBJ2-5; 7 bases match TRBD1. Germline CDR1 is SGHDT and CDR2 is YYEEEE. This CDR3 contains 15 residues. With V trimmed by 4 bases and J by 1 base, 7 bases remained unmatched. The CDR3, as DNA: TGTGCCAGCAGCCCGACGACAGGGTCCCAAGAGACCCAGTACTTC. Residues: CASSPTTGSQETQYF.

V is TRBV5-1 and J is TRBJ2-3; 10 nucleotides line up with TRBD1. From germline, CDR1 is SGHRS and CDR2 YFSETQ. V trimming: 7 bases; J trimming: 4 bases; junction bases outside the gene matches: 6. The CDR3 runs to 14 residues. The CDR3 region is CASRDRGYADTQYF. CDR3 bases: TGCGCCAGCCGGGACAGGGGTTATGCAGATACGCAGTATTTT.

This clonotype was observed at least ten times. The chain is built from TRBV5-1 and TRBJ2-2, with D maybe TRBD2 (7 bases). From germline, CDR1 is SGHRS and CDR2 YFSETQ. The germline V and J ends were trimmed by 6 bases and 4 bases, with 19 bases remaining between them. The CDR3 loop spans 16 amino acids. CDR3 sequence (DNA): TGCGCCAGCACCAGAACGGGCGGGGGCGGCACCGGGGAGCTGTTTTTT. Its protein product is CASTRTGGGGTGELFF. Combining the CDR3 with reference TRBV5-1 and TRBJ2-2 gives the whole variable domain KAGVTQTPRYLIKTRGQQVTLSCSPISGHRSVSWYQQTPGQGLQFLFEYFSETQRNKGNFPGRFSGRQFSNSRSEMNVSTLELGDSALYLCASTRTGGGGTGELFFGEGSRLTVL.

CDR3 DNA sequence: TGTGCCAGCAGTTTATTCGGGGACGGCTACACCTTC. Its protein is CASSLFGDGYTF. This sequence joins TRBV12-3 or TRBV12-4 and TRBJ1-2, with a weak D call TRBD1 (5 bases). The CDR3 covers 12 residues. The V and J ends lost 2 bases and 8 bases respectively, with 9 bases between them.

This clonotype was detected only a few times. This sequence joins TRBV5-1 and TRBJ2-2; D may be TRBD2 (5 bases). The CDR3 has 16 residues. Germline V gene data show CDR1 as SGHRS and CDR2 as YFSETQ. V lost 4 bases to trimming and J lost 2 bases, with 15 bases between them. CDR3 coding DNA: TGCGCCAGCAGCGCCCGATCCGGGGTTAACACCGGGGAGCTGTTTTTT. It yields the protein CASSARSGVNTGELFF.

This clonotype was recorded at least ten times. CDR3 residues: CASSKVGGSTDTQYF. DNA of the CDR3: TGTGCCAGCAGCAAGGTGGGGGGTAGCACAGATACGCAGTATTTT. The V and J genes are TRBV11-2 and TRBJ2-3, with a possible D match to TRBD2 (6 bases). Germline-derived CDR1 and CDR2 are SGHAT and FQNNGV. This CDR3 region has 15 residues. V dropped 5 bases and J dropped 0 bases, with 12 bases sitting between them.